These 8 T cell receptor beta chains originate from one sample sequenced in a study of shared clonotypes between healthy human individuals (TCRdb year 2020). The receptor library was made with the immunoSEQ multiplex PCR assay. The table comes from immuneACCESS by way of TCRdb, which keeps in-frame sequences with V and J called. Part of the clones is missing from these tables; in studies checked, under half for an unresolved V gene and the rest for unknown reasons. The sample yields around 600,000 clones; about 95% were counted once. The ten most abundant clones make up 0.095% to 0.14% of the sample. For the CD8 naive samples, CD45RO-negative cells were positively selected for CCR7, yielding a CD45RA+CCR7+ population from which TemRA cells were excluded. Sequenced sample: naive CD8+ T cells sorted from blood. What the cell subset or site label conveys for this sample: CD45RA+CCR7+. The receptors were sampled from a woman aged 25 to 39 in good health.

Of note for this clone: This same CDR3 is encoded by further DNA sequences in the sample. V and J are TRBV19 and TRBJ2-7, with D possibly being TRBD1 (5 bases). The V end was cut by 3 bases, the J end by 4 bases, with 10 bases between. The CDR3 consists of 13 residues. Germline CDR1 and CDR2: LNHDA and SQIVND (reference sequence). In DNA form, the CDR3 reads TGTGCCAGTAGTATCGGCCCAGGGTACGAGCAGTACTTC. It is translated as CASSIGPGYEQYF.

Concerning this clone itself: This could be a read error, since a much larger clone is one nucleotide away. The rearrangement uses TRBV11-2 and TRBJ2-3; D is unresolved. CDR3 length equals 11 residues. V was cut by 5 bases and J by 2 bases, with 2 bases left in between. Germline CDR1 is SGHAT and CDR2 is FQNNGV. The chain's CDR3 is CASSATDTQYF. CDR3 DNA sequence: TGTGCCAGCAGCGCCACAGATACGCAGTATTTT. The full variable domain, its missing parts supplied by reference TRBV11-2 and TRBJ2-3, is EAGVAQSPRYKIIEKRQSVAFWCNPISGHATLYWYQQILGQGPKLLIQFQNNGVVDDSQLPKDRFSAERLKGVDSTLKIQPAKLEDSAVYLCASSATDTQYFGPGTRLTVL.

The gene calls are TRBV9 and TRBJ1-1; D gene ambiguous. This CDR3 region has 13 residues. V was clipped by 0 bases and J by 4 bases, with 7 bases between them. The germline V gene has CDR1 SGDLS and CDR2 YYNGEE. The CDR3 reads CASSVVIGTEAFF. CDR3 nucleotide sequence: TGTGCCAGCAGCGTAGTTATTGGCACTGAAGCTTTCTTT.

The chain links TRBV2 to TRBJ2-2; 9 bases fit TRBD2. The germline V gene encodes CDR1 SNHLY and CDR2 FYNNEI. The V segment lost 8 bases and the J segment 6 bases; nucleotides outside the gene matches: 7. The CDR3 loop spans 14 amino acids. The CDR3 nucleotides read TGTGCCAGCTCTCGGACTAGCGACCCCGGGGAGCTGTTTTTT. This encodes CASSRTSDPGELFF. Combining the CDR3 with reference TRBV2 and TRBJ2-2 gives the whole variable domain EPEVTQTPSHQVTQMGQEVILRCVPISNHLYFYWYRQILGQKVEFLVSFYNNEISEKSEIFDDQFSVERPDGSNFTLKIRSTKLEDSAMYFCASSRTSDPGELFFGEGSRLTVL.

V gene TRBV28 combines with J gene TRBJ2-7; TRBD1 matches at 7 bases. This CDR3 contains 13 residues. Unmatched junction bases numbered 7, after V lost 10 bases and J lost 1 base. In germline, CDR1 is MDHEN, CDR2 SYDVKM. The CDR3 reads CAIRGHQSYEQYF. DNA for the CDR3: TGTGCCATTAGGGGGCACCAATCCTACGAGCAGTACTTC.

This chain joins TRBV15 and TRBJ2-7; D gene uncertain. Trimming pared 6 bases from V and 2 bases from J, leaving 14 bases between. CDR1 is LNHNV and CDR2 is YYDKDF in the germline V gene (reference sequence). CDR3 size: 14 residues. The CDR3 sequence is CATSIPSQTYEQYF. CDR3 nucleotide sequence: TGTGCCACCAGTATACCGAGCCAGACCTACGAGCAGTACTTC.

The V and J genes are TRBV28 and TRBJ2-6; 10 bases align to TRBD1. CDR1 is MDHEN and CDR2 is SYDVKM in the germline V gene. The CDR3 extends over 19 amino acids. The J segment lost 0 bases and the V segment lost 5 bases, leaving 10 bases of the junction unmatched. DNA of the CDR3: TGTGCCAGCAGTCTCCGGGACAGGGGCCTTGGCTCTGGGGCCAACGTCCTGACTTTC. Protein product: CASSLRDRGLGSGANVLTF.

This chain uses TRBV19 with TRBJ2-7; TRBD1 matches at 7 bases. This CDR3 has 13 residues. With 2 bases clipped from V and 5 bases from J, the junction kept 3 bases outside the gene matches. Germline V CDR1 and CDR2: LNHDA, SQIVND (reference sequence). This chain's CDR3 is CASSITGVHEQYF. CDR3 sequence (DNA): TGTGCCAGTAGTATAACAGGGGTCCACGAGCAGTACTTC.